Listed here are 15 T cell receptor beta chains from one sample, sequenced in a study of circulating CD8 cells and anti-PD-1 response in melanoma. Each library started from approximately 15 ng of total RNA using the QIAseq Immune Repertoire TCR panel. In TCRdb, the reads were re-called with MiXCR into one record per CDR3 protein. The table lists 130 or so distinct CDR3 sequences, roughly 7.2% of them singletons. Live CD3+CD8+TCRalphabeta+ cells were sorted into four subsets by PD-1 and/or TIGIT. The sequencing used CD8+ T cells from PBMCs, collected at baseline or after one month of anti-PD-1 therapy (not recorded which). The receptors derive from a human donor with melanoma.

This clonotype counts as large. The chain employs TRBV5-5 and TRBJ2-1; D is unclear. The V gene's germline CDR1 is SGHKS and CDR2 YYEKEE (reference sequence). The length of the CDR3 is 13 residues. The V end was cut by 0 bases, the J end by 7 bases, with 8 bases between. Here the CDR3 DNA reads TGTGCCAGCAGCTTGGGACCCCTAAATGAGCAGTTCTTC. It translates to CASSLGPLNEQFF.

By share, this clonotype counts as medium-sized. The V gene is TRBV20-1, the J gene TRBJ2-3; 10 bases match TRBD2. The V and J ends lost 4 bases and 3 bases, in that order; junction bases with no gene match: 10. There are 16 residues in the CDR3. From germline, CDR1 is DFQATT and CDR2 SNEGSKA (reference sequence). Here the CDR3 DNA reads TGCAGTGCTACCTACTTAGCGGGAGGCCTTACAGATACGCAGTATTTT. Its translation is CSATYLAGGLTDTQYF.

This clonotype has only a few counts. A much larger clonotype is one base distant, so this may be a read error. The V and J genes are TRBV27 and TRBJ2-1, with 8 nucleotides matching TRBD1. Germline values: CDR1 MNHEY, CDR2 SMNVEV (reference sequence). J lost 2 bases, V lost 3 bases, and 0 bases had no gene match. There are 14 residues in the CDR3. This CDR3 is CASSLTGAYNEQFF. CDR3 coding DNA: TGTGCCAGCAGTTTGACAGGGGCCTACAATGAGCAGTTCTTC.

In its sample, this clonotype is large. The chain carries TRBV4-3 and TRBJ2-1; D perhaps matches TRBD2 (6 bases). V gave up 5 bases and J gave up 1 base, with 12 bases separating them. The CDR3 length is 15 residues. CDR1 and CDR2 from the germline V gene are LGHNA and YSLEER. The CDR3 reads CASSNGGASYNEQFF. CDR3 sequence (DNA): TGCGCCAGCAGCAACGGCGGGGCTTCCTACAATGAGCAGTTCTTC.

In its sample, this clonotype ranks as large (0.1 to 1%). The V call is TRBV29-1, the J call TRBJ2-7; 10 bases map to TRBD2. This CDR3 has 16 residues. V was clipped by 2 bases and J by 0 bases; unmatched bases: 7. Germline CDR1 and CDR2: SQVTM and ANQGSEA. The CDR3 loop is CSVELKREGASYEQYF. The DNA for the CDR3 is TGCAGCGTTGAATTGAAGCGGGAGGGTGCCTCCTACGAGCAGTACTTC.

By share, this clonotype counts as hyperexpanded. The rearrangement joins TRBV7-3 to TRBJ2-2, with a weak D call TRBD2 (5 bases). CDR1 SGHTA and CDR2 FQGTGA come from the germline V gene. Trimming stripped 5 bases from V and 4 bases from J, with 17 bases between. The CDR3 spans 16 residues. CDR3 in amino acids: CASSLLSFEGTGELFF. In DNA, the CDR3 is TGTGCCAGCAGCCTACTAAGTTTCGAGGGCACCGGGGAGCTGTTTTTT.

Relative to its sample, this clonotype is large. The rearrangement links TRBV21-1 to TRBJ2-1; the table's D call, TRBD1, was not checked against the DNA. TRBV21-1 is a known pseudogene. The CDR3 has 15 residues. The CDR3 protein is CASSNKQGARDEQFF. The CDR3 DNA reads TGTGCCAGCAGCAATAAACAGGGGGCGCGTGATGAGCAGTTCTTC.

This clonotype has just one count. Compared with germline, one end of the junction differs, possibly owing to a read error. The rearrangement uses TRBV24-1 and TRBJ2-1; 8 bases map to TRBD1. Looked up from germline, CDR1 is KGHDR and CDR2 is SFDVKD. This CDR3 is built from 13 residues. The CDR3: CATSSPGGNVQFF. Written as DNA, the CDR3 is TGTGCCACCAGTAGCCCAGGGGGCAATGTGCAGTTCTTC.

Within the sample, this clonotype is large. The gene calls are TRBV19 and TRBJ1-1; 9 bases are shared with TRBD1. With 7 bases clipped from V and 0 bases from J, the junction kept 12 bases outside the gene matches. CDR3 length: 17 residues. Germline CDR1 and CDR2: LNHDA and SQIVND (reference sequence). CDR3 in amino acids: CASTPLGTGPLNTEAFF. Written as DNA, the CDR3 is TGTGCCAGTACCCCACTAGGGACAGGGCCTCTGAACACTGAAGCTTTCTTT.

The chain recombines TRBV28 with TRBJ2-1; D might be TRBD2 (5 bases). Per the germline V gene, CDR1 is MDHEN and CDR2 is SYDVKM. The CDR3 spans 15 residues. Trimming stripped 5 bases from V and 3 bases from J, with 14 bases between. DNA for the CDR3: TGTGCCAGCAGTCTCCCGGAGCGGCGCTACAATGAGCAGTTCTTC. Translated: CASSLPERRYNEQFF.

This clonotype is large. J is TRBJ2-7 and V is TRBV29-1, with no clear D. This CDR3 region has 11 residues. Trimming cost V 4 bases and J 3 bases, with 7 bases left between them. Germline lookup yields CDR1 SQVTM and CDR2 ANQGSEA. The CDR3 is CSVGADYEQYF. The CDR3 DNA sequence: TGCAGCGTTGGGGCAGACTACGAGCAGTACTTC.

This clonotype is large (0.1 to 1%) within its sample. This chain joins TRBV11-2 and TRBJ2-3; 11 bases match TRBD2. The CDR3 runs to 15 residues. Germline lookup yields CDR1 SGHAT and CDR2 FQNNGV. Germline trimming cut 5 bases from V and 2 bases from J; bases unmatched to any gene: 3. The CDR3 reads CASSISGGVTDTQYF. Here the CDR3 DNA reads TGTGCCAGCAGCATTAGCGGGGGGGTCACAGATACGCAGTATTTT.

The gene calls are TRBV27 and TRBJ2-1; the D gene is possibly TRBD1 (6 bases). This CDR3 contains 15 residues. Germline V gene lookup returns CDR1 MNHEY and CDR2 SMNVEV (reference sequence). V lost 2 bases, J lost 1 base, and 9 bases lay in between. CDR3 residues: CASSLVGGSYNEQFF. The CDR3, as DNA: TGTGCCAGCAGTTTAGTAGGGGGTTCCTACAATGAGCAGTTCTTC.

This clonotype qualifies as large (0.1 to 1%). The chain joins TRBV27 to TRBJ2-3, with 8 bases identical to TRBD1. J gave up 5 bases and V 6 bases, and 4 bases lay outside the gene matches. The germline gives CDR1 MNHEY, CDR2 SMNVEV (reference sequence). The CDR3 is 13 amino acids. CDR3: CASRTGAVDTQYF. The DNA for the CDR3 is TGTGCCAGCAGGACAGGGGCGGTAGATACGCAGTATTTT.

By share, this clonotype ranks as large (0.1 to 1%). CDR3 sequence (DNA): TGTGCCAGCAGCGCCAGTTTGGGACAGCAAGAGACCCAGTACTTC. This gives the protein CASSASLGQQETQYF. This chain uses TRBV7-9 with TRBJ2-5; 7 positions match TRBD1. Germline V gene sequence: CDR1 SEHNR, CDR2 FQNEAQ (reference sequence). J gave up 2 bases and V 5 bases, and 8 bases lay outside the gene matches. The CDR3 has 15 residues.